These T cell receptor beta chains were read from a single sample in a study of blood T cell repertoires in COVID-19. Generated by immunoSEQ multiplex PCR, the TCRdb table keeps only in-frame clones and is missing some. The sample holds over 60,000 clones, 80% to 95% seen once. Sequencing was done on a sample of peripheral blood. Receptors originate from a human donor in a cohort sampled during active COVID-19. The CDR3 runs from the conserved cysteine through the conserved F or W. Each record gives: clone size, V gene, J gene, D gene, CDR3 DNA, CDR3 protein. The D gene is left open where the match is weak. Clone size is stated in some rows and not others, as once, few, many or a class when expanded.

abundance: .
v_gene: TRBV11-2
j_gene: TRBJ2-1
d_gene: TRBD2
CDR3nt: TGTGCCAGCAGCTTAGCGGGAGGGTCCTACAATGAGCAGTTCTTC
CDR3aa: CASSLAGGSYNEQFF

abundance: .
v_gene: TRBV21-1
j_gene: TRBJ2-1
d_gene: .
CDR3nt: TGTGCCAGCACCAGAAAGGGACAGGGTTACAATGAGCAGTTCTTC
CDR3aa: CASTRKGQGYNEQFF

abundance: .
v_gene: TRBV7-2
j_gene: TRBJ2-3
d_gene: .
CDR3nt: TGTGCCAGCAGCTTAGTGGTGGGAGCTGCAGATACGCAGTATTTT
CDR3aa: CASSLVVGAADTQYF

abundance: .
v_gene: TRBV19
j_gene: TRBJ1-6
d_gene: .
CDR3nt: TGTGCCAGTAGTATTAATGGGTTGACTTATAATTCACCCCTCCACTTT
CDR3aa: CASSINGLTYNSPLHF

abundance: .
v_gene: TRBV5-1
j_gene: TRBJ1-5
d_gene: TRBD1
CDR3nt: TGCGCCAGCAGCCCGACAGGGGATTCCAATCAGCCCCAGCATTTT
CDR3aa: CASSPTGDSNQPQHF

abundance: .
v_gene: TRBV28
j_gene: TRBJ2-7
d_gene: .
CDR3nt: TGTGCCAGCACCCCTTTGGCCCCAGATAACTCCTACGAGCAGTACTTC
CDR3aa: CASTPLAPDNSYEQYF

abundance: .
v_gene: TRBV9
j_gene: TRBJ2-1
d_gene: .
CDR3nt: TGTGCCAGCAGCGTAGGGGGGGGCGGGAGCCACAATGAGCAGTTCTTC
CDR3aa: CASSVGGGGSHNEQFF

abundance: .
v_gene: TRBV9
j_gene: TRBJ1-3
d_gene: .
CDR3nt: TGTGCCAGCAGCGTAGGCGACAGGTCTTCCTCTGGAAACACCATATATTTT
CDR3aa: CASSVGDRSSSGNTIYF

abundance: .
v_gene: TRBV5-1
j_gene: TRBJ1-5
d_gene: TRBD1
CDR3nt: TGCGCCGCCAGGGAGAAGGGACAGATTCCATATAGCAATCAGCCCCAGCATTTT
CDR3aa: CAAREKGQIPYSNQPQHF

abundance: once
v_gene: TRBV6-5
j_gene: TRBJ1-1
d_gene: .
CDR3nt: TGTGCCAGCGTTCCCGGGGGGAACACTGAAGCTTTCTTT
CDR3aa: CASVPGGNTEAFF

abundance: .
v_gene: TRBV3-1/TRBV3-2
j_gene: TRBJ1-5
d_gene: .
CDR3nt: TGTGCCAGCAGCCAGACCCAGGGGTTTAATCAGCCCCAGCATTTT
CDR3aa: CASSQTQGFNQPQHF

abundance: .
v_gene: TRBV10-3
j_gene: TRBJ1-3
d_gene: TRBD1
CDR3nt: TGTGCCATCAGCGGACAGGGGATATATGGAAACACCATATATTTT
CDR3aa: CAISGQGIYGNTIYF

abundance: .
v_gene: TRBV28
j_gene: TRBJ1-1
d_gene: .
CDR3nt: TGTGCCAGCAGCCAAGGGGTGCGCACTGAAGCTTTCTTT
CDR3aa: CASSQGVRTEAFF

abundance: .
v_gene: TRBV10-1
j_gene: TRBJ2-3
d_gene: TRBD2
CDR3nt: TGCGCCCCCCCCCGGGGGTCGGGGCCGGGACGCATAGCGGGAGAAGATACGCAGTATTTT
CDR3aa: CAPPRGSGPGRIAGEDTQYF

abundance: .
v_gene: TRBV27
j_gene: TRBJ2-7
d_gene: TRBD1
CDR3nt: TGTGCCAGCGGGCAGGGGGCATCGGGGTACTACGAGCAGTACTTC
CDR3aa: CASGQGASGYYEQYF

abundance: .
v_gene: TRBV6-5
j_gene: TRBJ1-2
d_gene: .
CDR3nt: TGTGCCAGCAGTTACCCTACTTCCGGTTCTCATGGCTACACCTTC
CDR3aa: CASSYPTSGSHGYTF

abundance: .
v_gene: TRBV27
j_gene: TRBJ1-1
d_gene: TRBD1
CDR3nt: TGTGCCAGCAGTTTACGCGGACTAAGGGACAGGAATCTCCTTGAAGCTTTCTTT
CDR3aa: CASSLRGLRDRNLLEAFF

abundance: .
v_gene: TRBV9
j_gene: TRBJ2-1
d_gene: .
CDR3nt: TGTGCCAGCAGCGTAGGCCGGGGGAGCGTTGATGAGCAGTTCTTC
CDR3aa: CASSVGRGSVDEQFF

abundance: .
v_gene: TRBV7-9
j_gene: TRBJ2-7
d_gene: .
CDR3nt: TGTGCCAGCAGCTCAAGACAGCGCTCCTACGAGCAGTACTTC
CDR3aa: CASSSRQRSYEQYF

abundance: .
v_gene: TRBV20-1
j_gene: TRBJ2-7
d_gene: TRBD2
CDR3nt: TGCAGTGCTAGTCTCGCGGGGGACGAGCAGTACTTC
CDR3aa: CSASLAGDEQYF

abundance: .
v_gene: TRBV28
j_gene: TRBJ1-4
d_gene: TRBD1
CDR3nt: TGTGCCAGCTGGGAGCCGACAGGGTATGAAAAACTGTTTTTT
CDR3aa: CASWEPTGYEKLFF

abundance: .
v_gene: TRBV11-2
j_gene: TRBJ2-7
d_gene: .
CDR3nt: TGTGCCAGCAGCTCGACCCGACAGGACTACGAGCAGTACTTC
CDR3aa: CASSSTRQDYEQYF

abundance: .
v_gene: TRBV5-3
j_gene: TRBJ2-7
d_gene: .
CDR3nt: TGTGCCAGAAGCTTGGATCTACAGGTTAAGGGGGACTTC
CDR3aa: CARSLDLQVKGDF

abundance: .
v_gene: TRBV5-1
j_gene: TRBJ2-1
d_gene: TRBD2
CDR3nt: TGCGCCAGCAGCTCAGTAGGGACTAGCGGCTACAATGAGCAGTTCTTC
CDR3aa: CASSSVGTSGYNEQFF

abundance: .
v_gene: TRBV19
j_gene: TRBJ2-1
d_gene: TRBD1
CDR3nt: TGTGCCAGTACCACCGACAGGGGGGAGCAGTTCTTC
CDR3aa: CASTTDRGEQFF

abundance: .
v_gene: TRBV7-2
j_gene: TRBJ2-5
d_gene: TRBD2
CDR3nt: TGTGCCAGCAGCTTAGCGACTAGCGGGGGGACCGAGACCCAGTACTTC
CDR3aa: CASSLATSGGTETQYF

abundance: .
v_gene: TRBV6-5
j_gene: TRBJ2-7
d_gene: .
CDR3nt: TGTGCCAGCATTATAAGACTCGGGAGCTCCTACGAGCAGTACTTC
CDR3aa: CASIIRLGSSYEQYF

abundance: .
v_gene: TRBV6-6
j_gene: TRBJ2-3
d_gene: TRBD2
CDR3nt: TGTGCCAGCAGCCCCTTCCTAGCGGGATCAGGAGATACGCAGTATTTT
CDR3aa: CASSPFLAGSGDTQYF

abundance: .
v_gene: TRBV28
j_gene: TRBJ2-5
d_gene: .
CDR3nt: TGTGCCAGCAGTTTAAGCGGTCAAGAGACCCAGTACTTC
CDR3aa: CASSLSGQETQYF

abundance: .
v_gene: TRBV19
j_gene: TRBJ2-2
d_gene: TRBD1
CDR3nt: TGTGCCAGTAGTATGGGACAGGGGAGGGGGGAGCTGTTTTTT
CDR3aa: CASSMGQGRGELFF

abundance: .
v_gene: TRBV4-2
j_gene: TRBJ2-1
d_gene: TRBD1
CDR3nt: TGTGCCAGCAGCCACGCATTGTGGGACAGTTCCTACAATGAGCAGTTCTTC
CDR3aa: CASSHALWDSSYNEQFF

abundance: .
v_gene: TRBV11-2
j_gene: TRBJ2-2
d_gene: TRBD2
CDR3nt: TGTGCCAGCAGCTTAGAGGCCGGGACTAGCGAGTTTACCGGGGAGCTGTTTTTT
CDR3aa: CASSLEAGTSEFTGELFF

abundance: few
v_gene: TRBV14
j_gene: TRBJ2-2
d_gene: TRBD2
CDR3nt: TGTGCCAGCAGCCTCCGGACTAGTCCGAACACCGGGGAGCTGTTTTTT
CDR3aa: CASSLRTSPNTGELFF

abundance: once
v_gene: TRBV3-1/TRBV3-2
j_gene: TRBJ1-2
d_gene: .
CDR3nt: TGTGCCAGCAGCCAAGGAGTGGCTAACTATGGCTACACCTTC
CDR3aa: CASSQGVANYGYTF

abundance: .
v_gene: TRBV11-2
j_gene: TRBJ2-2
d_gene: .
CDR3nt: TGTGCCAGCAGCCCCCGGGGGGCGGGAGCCACCGGGGAGCTGTTTTTT
CDR3aa: CASSPRGAGATGELFF

abundance: .
v_gene: TRBV6-2/TRBV6-3
j_gene: TRBJ2-1
d_gene: TRBD1
CDR3nt: TGTGCCAGCAGTACTACAGGGGGACATGAGCAGTTCTTC
CDR3aa: CASSTTGGHEQFF

abundance: .
v_gene: TRBV6-9
j_gene: TRBJ2-7
d_gene: .
CDR3nt: TGTGCCAGCAGTTTGGCGGGGAAGGACGAGCAGTACTTC
CDR3aa: CASSLAGKDEQYF

abundance: .
v_gene: TRBV30
j_gene: TRBJ2-3
d_gene: TRBD2
CDR3nt: TGTGCCGGACTAGCGGGACACACATATACGCAGTATTTT
CDR3aa: CAGLAGHTYTQYF

abundance: .
v_gene: TRBV11-2
j_gene: TRBJ1-2
d_gene: .
CDR3nt: TGTGCCAGCAGCTCGATCGAGGGCCCCTATGGCTACACCTTC
CDR3aa: CASSSIEGPYGYTF

abundance: .
v_gene: TRBV6-6
j_gene: TRBJ1-2
d_gene: .
CDR3nt: TGTGCCAGCAGTCCATCCTTGACGGAACTTACTATCTATGGCTACACCTTC
CDR3aa: CASSPSLTELTIYGYTF

abundance: .
v_gene: TRBV11-2
j_gene: TRBJ2-6
d_gene: .
CDR3nt: TGTGCCAGCAGCTTATCTGGGCCGAGCTCTGGGGCCAACGTCCTGACTTTC
CDR3aa: CASSLSGPSSGANVLTF

abundance: .
v_gene: TRBV28
j_gene: TRBJ1-2
d_gene: TRBD1
CDR3nt: TGTGCCAGCAGCGACAGGGGGCTTGGCTACACCTTC
CDR3aa: CASSDRGLGYTF

abundance: .
v_gene: TRBV28
j_gene: TRBJ1-4
d_gene: .
CDR3nt: TGTGCCAGCAGTTTATTCCAGGGAATTGAAAAACTGTTTTTT
CDR3aa: CASSLFQGIEKLFF

abundance: .
v_gene: TRBV27
j_gene: TRBJ2-1
d_gene: .
CDR3nt: TGTGCCAGCAGTTTAGTAGCGGACCCTGCCTACAATGAGCAGTTCTTC
CDR3aa: CASSLVADPAYNEQFF

abundance: .
v_gene: TRBV4-3
j_gene: TRBJ2-4
d_gene: .
CDR3nt: TGCGCCAGCAGCCAAGAGATGCATACTGTGGACATTCAGTACTTC
CDR3aa: CASSQEMHTVDIQYF

abundance: .
v_gene: TRBV27
j_gene: TRBJ2-7
d_gene: TRBD2
CDR3nt: TGTGCCAGCAGTCCGGGACTAGCCTACGAGCAGTACTTC
CDR3aa: CASSPGLAYEQYF

abundance: .
v_gene: TRBV7-3
j_gene: TRBJ2-5
d_gene: .
CDR3nt: TGTGCCAGCGCCCCGGTCCCATCTGAAACCCAGTACTTC
CDR3aa: CASAPVPSETQYF

abundance: medium-sized
v_gene: TRBV27
j_gene: TRBJ2-4
d_gene: .
CDR3nt: TGTGCCAGCAGTCCTACCTCCCAAAACATTCAGTACTTC
CDR3aa: CASSPTSQNIQYF

abundance: once
v_gene: TRBV28
j_gene: TRBJ1-3
d_gene: .
CDR3nt: TGTGCCAGCAGTTTGGCAGGGAAGAGCTCTGGAAACACCATATATTTT
CDR3aa: CASSLAGKSSGNTIYF